Following are 28 T cell receptor beta chains from one sample sequenced in a study of Graves' ophthalmopathy and Graves' hyperthyroidism. Amplified material comprised TCR beta CDR3 regions derived from RNA transcripts. HTBI-primed first-round RT-PCR preceded second-round multiplex PCR. TCRdb processed the multiplex PCR reads anew with MiXCR; each CDR3 protein has one entry. Of around 1.1 million distinct CDR3 sequences in the sample, about 38% were seen once. Input material: peripheral blood or thyroid tissue (not recorded which). Receptor source: an adult man with Graves' hyperthyroidism.

Only a few counts were recorded for this clonotype. The chain has TRBV4-1 and TRBJ2-5; TRBD2 agrees at 10 bases. CDR3 length equals 16 residues. Germline V gene lookup returns CDR1 MGHRA and CDR2 YSYEKL. The J segment lost 6 bases and the V segment lost 0 bases, leaving 7 bases of the junction unmatched. The chain's CDR3 is CASSQDRTSGEQTQYF. In DNA, the CDR3 is TGCGCCAGCAGCCAAGATCGTACTAGCGGGGAACAGACCCAGTACTTC.

The gene calls are TRBV25-1 and TRBJ2-6, with D tentatively TRBD1 (6 bases). Germline CDR1 is MGHDK and CDR2 is SYGVNS. Trimming stripped 5 bases from V and 2 bases from J, with 13 bases between. This CDR3 is built from 16 residues. The CDR3 sequence is CASSLTGKTGANVLTF. Written as DNA, the CDR3 is TGTGCCAGCAGTTTAACAGGGAAAACTGGGGCCAACGTCCTGACTTTC.

This clonotype was observed a few times. V is TRBV6-5 and J is TRBJ2-7; the D is unclear. Germline CDR1 MNHEY, CDR2 SVGAGI. V was cut by 5 bases and J by 0 bases, with 11 bases left in between. The CDR3 runs 14 residues. The CDR3 region is CASSNAAGSYEQYF. The DNA for the CDR3 is TGTGCCAGCAGTAACGCGGCAGGCTCCTACGAGCAGTACTTC.

Concerning this clonotype: One junction end disagrees with the germline gene, perhaps due to a read error. The chain couples TRBV12-3 or TRBV12-4 to TRBJ1-3; 8 positions match TRBD1. This CDR3 comprises 16 residues. The CDR3 nucleotides read TGTGCCAGCAGTCCCCTAGACAGGGGAGTCGGCTACACCTTATATTTT. Residues: CASSPLDRGVGYTLYF.

This clonotype was recorded a few times. V gene TRBV6-5 combines with J gene TRBJ2-7; 7 nucleotides line up with TRBD2. The V segment lost 5 bases and the J segment 1 base; nucleotides outside the gene matches: 17. The CDR3 is made up of 18 amino acids. CDR1 and CDR2 (germline): MNHEY, SVGAGI. The chain's CDR3 is CASSTDTTLGGGSYEQYF. The CDR3 DNA is TGTGCCAGCAGTACCGACACAACCTTGGGGGGAGGGTCCTACGAGCAGTACTTC.

The chain couples TRBV6-5 to TRBJ2-6; D unresolved. Germline V gene lookup returns CDR1 MNHEY and CDR2 SVGAGI. V was cut by 6 bases and J by 4 bases, with 10 bases left in between. This CDR3 is built from 14 residues. This CDR3 reads CASSPEQGANVLTF. Here the CDR3 DNA reads TGTGCCAGCAGCCCCGAACAGGGGGCCAACGTCCTGACTTTC.

The sample holds a few counts of this clonotype. The rearrangement uses TRBV7-9 and TRBJ2-2; 7 bases map to TRBD2. Germline values: CDR1 SEHNR, CDR2 FQNEAQ (reference sequence). There are 14 residues in the CDR3. V lost 5 bases, J lost 6 bases, and 6 bases stayed unmatched. The CDR3 DNA is TGTGCCAGCAGCCAAAGCGGGGTTTCCGGGGAGCTGTTTTTT. Translating it yields CASSQSGVSGELFF.

This chain uses TRBV2 with TRBJ2-7; a possible D gene is TRBD1 (6 bases). In germline, CDR1 is SNHLY, CDR2 FYNNEI. This CDR3 is 14 amino acids long. Between the trimmed V and J ends, which lost 7 bases and 0 bases, there was a span of 13 bases. CDR3 sequence: CASTLIGGSYEQYF. In DNA form, the CDR3 reads TGTGCCAGCACCCTTATAGGGGGCTCCTACGAGCAGTACTTC.

This clonotype was seen at least ten times. The chain carries TRBV24-1 and TRBJ2-5; possibly TRBD2 for D (5 bases). The CDR3 contains 14 residues. V lost 8 bases and J lost 7, with 19 bases in between. Germline V gene sequence: CDR1 KGHDR, CDR2 SFDVKD. The CDR3 DNA reads as TGTGCCACCAATCCTGGGTCGGCCGAGGGGACCCAGTACTTC. It specifies CATNPGSAEGTQYF.

This clonotype occurred many times. The gene calls are TRBV19 and TRBJ1-5; 7 nucleotides align to TRBD1. Trimming took 3 bases from V and 9 from J; bases not matched to a gene: 8. Germline values: CDR1 LNHDA, CDR2 SQIVND (reference sequence). CDR3 length: 14 amino acids. The CDR3 sequence is CASSIGTDFGPQHF. For the CDR3, the DNA is TGTGCCAGTAGTATTGGGACAGACTTTGGGCCCCAGCATTTT.

In this sample, this clonotype turned up many times. The chain is built from TRBV19 and TRBJ1-5, with TRBD1 matching over 7 bases. Germline CDR1 and CDR2: LNHDA and SQIVND (reference sequence). The CDR3 is 15 residues long. Unmatched junction bases numbered 5, after V lost 6 bases and J lost 0 bases. CDR3 in DNA: TGTGCCAGTAGCACAAACAGGGGTAGCAATCAGCCCCAGCATTTT. Encoded protein: CASSTNRGSNQPQHF.

This clonotype came up many times. The V call is TRBV19, the J call TRBJ1-4; D not certain. CDR1 is LNHDA, CDR2 SQIVND, per germline (reference sequence). Trimming stripped 5 bases from V and 5 bases from J, with 9 bases between. The CDR3 contains 13 residues. The CDR3 DNA sequence: TGTGCCAGTAGTCTTTGGAGGAATGAAAAACTGTTTTTT. The encoded protein is CASSLWRNEKLFF. Full variable domain (missing parts from reference TRBV19 and TRBJ1-4): DGGITQSPKYLFRKEGQNVTLSCEQNLNHDAMYWYRQDPGQGLRLIYYSQIVNDFQKGDIAEGYSVSREKKESFPLTVTSAQKNPTAFYLCASSLWRNEKLFFGSGTQLSVL.

The sample holds a few counts of this clonotype. The chain links TRBV20-1 to TRBJ2-7; 10 positions match TRBD2. The CDR3 consists of 15 residues. Germline CDR1 is DFQATT and CDR2 is SNEGSKA (reference sequence). After removal of 1 base from V and 7 bases from J, the junction contained 10 bases not matched to a gene. The CDR3, as DNA: TGCAGTGCTAGAGCGTTAGCGGGAGGATTGGGAGAGCAGTACTTC. Protein: CSARALAGGLGEQYF.

There are many counts of this clonotype. The chain recombines TRBV7-2 with TRBJ2-7; D remains unclear. The germline V gene has CDR1 SGHTA and CDR2 FQGNSA. V gave up 4 bases and J gave up 3 bases, with 7 bases separating them. The CDR3 extends over 12 amino acids. CDR3 amino acids: CASSYGIYEQYF. The CDR3 DNA follows: TGTGCCAGCAGCTATGGAATCTACGAGCAGTACTTC.

This clonotype came up many times. The DNA for the CDR3 is TGTGCCAGCAGCCGCGCCACCTTCGGGACAGGGGTTAATGGGCAGTACTTC. It codes for CASSRATFGTGVNGQYF. V gene TRBV7-2 combines with J gene TRBJ2-7; 10 bases are shared with TRBD1. J gave up 9 bases and V 5 bases, and 19 bases lay outside the gene matches. This CDR3 has 17 amino acids. Germline assignment: CDR1 SGHTA and CDR2 FQGNSA.

This clonotype has at least ten counts. V gene TRBV5-8 combines with J gene TRBJ2-5, with 8 bases matching TRBD2. Trimming took 4 bases from V and 9 from J; bases not matched to a gene: 11. The CDR3 totals 14 residues. Germline-derived CDR1 and CDR2 are SGHTS and YDEGEE. In DNA, the CDR3 is TGTGCCAGCAGCCTCCCTCTTAGCGGGGAGGCCCAGTACTTC. This sequence encodes CASSLPLSGEAQYF.

Regarding this clonotype: An end of the junction differs from the germline gene, which may be a read error. The CDR3 loop is CASSYRVVKGYTF. The DNA for the CDR3 is TGTGCCAGCAGTTACAGGGTCGTCAAAGGCTACACCTTC. The chain employs TRBV24-1 and TRBJ1-2, with D maybe TRBD1 (6 bases). Germline V gene sequence: CDR1 KGHDR, CDR2 SFDVKD. The CDR3 contains 13 residues.

This chain uses TRBV29-1 with TRBJ2-7; D uncertain. The DNA end is more similar to TRBJ2-5, so the J call may be wrong. Germline assignment: CDR1 SQVTM and CDR2 ANQGSEA. The CDR3 totals 11 residues. The CDR3 DNA is TGCAGCGTTGGGGCGGTCGAGACCCAGTACTTC. It translates to CSVGAVETQYF.

DNA for the CDR3: TGTGCCAGCAGCTTAGGGACAGGGGCTCGAGACCAAGAGACCCAGTACTTC. Encoded protein: CASSLGTGARDQETQYF. The V gene is TRBV7-9, the J gene TRBJ2-5, with 9 bases lining up with TRBD1. V was clipped by 1 base and J by 0 bases; unmatched bases: 6. The CDR3 consists of 17 residues. Germline V gene lookup returns CDR1 SEHNR and CDR2 FQNEAQ (reference sequence).

Notes on this clonotype: A read error is possible here, since a much larger clone lies one base away. The chain couples TRBV20-1 to TRBJ2-7; no firm D call. The CDR3 extends over 12 amino acids. Germline-derived CDR1 and CDR2 are DFQATT and SNEGSKA (reference sequence). V was shortened by 3 bases and J by 4 bases, with 10 bases between the two germline ends. The CDR3 DNA reads as TGCAGTGCTAGGGAAAAGTCTTACGAGCAGTACTTC. This codes for CSAREKSYEQYF.

A note on this clonotype: One junction end disagrees with the germline gene, perhaps due to a read error. The DNA for the CDR3 is TGTACCAGCAGCTCCGATTGGGTTGGAGCTTTCTTT. This translates into CTSSSDWVGAFF. The chain uses TRBV11-2 and TRBJ1-1, with D uncertain. Germline CDR1 reads SGHAT; CDR2 reads FQNNGV. The CDR3 extends over 12 amino acids.

This clonotype was recorded many times. The chain links TRBV29-1 to TRBJ2-2, with 8 bases fitting TRBD1. V lost 6 bases and J lost 2; bases outside the gene matches: 8. Per the germline V gene, CDR1 is SQVTM and CDR2 is ANQGSEA. The CDR3 extends over 15 amino acids. The CDR3 DNA reads as TGCAGCGTCCCGACCGGGACAGGTAACACCGGGGAGCTGTTTTTT. Protein product: CSVPTGTGNTGELFF.

In this sample, this clonotype turned up many times. The chain recombines TRBV9 with TRBJ1-2; D call uncertain. This CDR3 spans 11 amino acids. Trimming took 2 bases from V and 7 from J, leaving 6 bases between them. Germline V CDR1 and CDR2: SGDLS, YYNGEE. The CDR3 here is CASSVSGGYTF. The CDR3 DNA sequence: TGTGCCAGCAGCGTCTCCGGTGGCTACACCTTC.

As regards this clonotype: A much more abundant neighbour one base away suggests this may be a read error. The chain employs TRBV14 and TRBJ1-6; D uncertain. The CDR3 runs to 15 residues. Per the germline V gene, CDR1 is SGHDN and CDR2 is FVKESK. Trimming removed 4 bases at V and 0 bases at J, with 7 bases between. CDR3 coding DNA: TGTGCCAGCAGCCCGATTACCTCCTATAATTCACCCCTCCACTTT. It yields the protein CASSPITSYNSPLHF.

V usage is TRBV9 and J usage is TRBJ2-7; D is undetermined. This CDR3 contains 14 residues. The V gene's germline CDR1 is SGDLS and CDR2 YYNGEE. Trimming removed 4 bases at V and 5 bases at J, with 16 bases between. CDR3 DNA: TGTGCCAGCAGCTTCTTGACGGGTTCAAACGAGCAGTACTTC. As protein: CASSFLTGSNEQYF.

A note on this clonotype: This clone may be a read error of a much larger clone one base away. This chain joins TRBV20-1 and TRBJ2-7; no definite D call. Germline CDR1 DFQATT, CDR2 SNEGSKA (reference sequence). With 6 bases removed from V and 4 bases from J, the gap between germline ends came to 19 bases. The CDR3 loop spans 14 amino acids. CDR3 residues: CSARTEHGPYEQYF. CDR3 coding DNA: TGCAGTGCCCGGACGGAGCATGGGCCTTACGAGCAGTACTTC.

Of note for this clonotype: A much larger clonotype is one base distant, so this may be a read error. CDR3 bases: TGTGCCAGCAGCCGGGGGACAGGGGTCATAAACACTGAAGCTTTCTTT. Protein product: CASSRGTGVINTEAFF. The genes are TRBV7-6 and TRBJ1-1; TRBD1 aligns across 10 bases. CDR3 size: 16 residues. V shed 5 bases, J shed 2 bases, and the junction held 8 bases outside the gene matches. The germline CDR1 and CDR2 sequences are SGHVS and FNYEAQ.

The table lists this clonotype with a few counts. CDR3 sequence reads: CASSLVDRPYGYTF. The CDR3 bases are TGTGCCAGCAGCTTAGTCGACAGACCCTATGGCTACACCTTC. This chain links TRBV11-1 with TRBJ1-2, with TRBD1 as a possible D gene (5 bases). This CDR3 has 14 residues. Germline loops: CDR1 SGHAT, CDR2 FQDESV (reference sequence). Trimming took 1 base from V and 4 from J, leaving 10 bases between them.